These 20 T cell receptor beta chains originate from one sample sequenced in a study of CD8 T cells in Susac syndrome. Reverse transcription of roughly 0.5 to 1 ug RNA was carried out with random hexamers. Each CDR3 protein is one row after TCRdb ran MiXCR on the immunoSEQ multiplex PCR reads. Of roughly 150,000 distinct CDR3 sequences in the sample, nearly 97% were seen once. Sequences were obtained from CD8+ T cells from PBMCs. The source is a human donor with multiple sclerosis.

In DNA form, the CDR3 reads TGTGCCAGCAGTATCGGGACAGGCCGGTTCTTC. Its protein product is CASSIGTGRFF. The V call is TRBV27, the J call TRBJ2-1, with 8 bases lining up with TRBD1. The CDR3 is made up of 11 amino acids. J gave up 15 bases and V 5 bases, and 6 bases lay outside the gene matches. CDR1 is MNHEY and CDR2 is SMNVEV in the germline V gene (reference sequence).

V gene TRBV6-1 combines with J gene TRBJ2-1; D call uncertain. Between the trimmed V and J ends, which lost 6 bases and 0 bases, there was a span of 12 bases. The CDR3 consists of 15 residues. Germline lookup yields CDR1 MNHNS and CDR2 SASEGT. DNA of the CDR3: TGTGCCAGCAGAGAGGACGGAAGCTCCTACAATGAGCAGTTCTTC. It encodes CASREDGSSYNEQFF.

The rearrangement uses TRBV2 and TRBJ2-5; maybe TRBD2 (5 bases). The ends were cut back, 3 bases at V and 0 bases at J, with 11 bases in the middle. This CDR3 comprises 15 residues. CDR1 and CDR2 from the germline V gene are SNHLY and FYNNEI. CDR3 bases: TGTGCCAGCAGTGAGAGGGTCACAAACCAAGAGACCCAGTACTTC. Amino acids: CASSERVTNQETQYF.

The chain links TRBV5-4 to TRBJ2-3, with TRBD2 matching 8 bases. The CDR3 has 15 residues. The V gene's germline CDR1 is SGHNT and CDR2 YYREEE (reference sequence). Trimming at V came to 6 bases and at J to 4 bases, leaving 10 bases not matched to a gene. This chain's CDR3 is CASTDFTSGPDTQYF. In DNA, the CDR3 is TGTGCCAGCACCGATTTCACTAGCGGTCCAGATACGCAGTATTTT.

V gene TRBV20-1 combines with J gene TRBJ2-1, with 13 bases aligning to TRBD2. The V and J ends lost 6 bases and 0 bases, in that order; junction bases with no gene match: 11. CDR3 length: 18 residues. Germline CDR1 and CDR2: DFQATT and SNEGSKA (reference sequence). In DNA, the CDR3 is TGCAGTGCGGGGCCGGGACTAGCGGGGCGATTCTCCTACAATGAGCAGTTCTTC. It yields the protein CSAGPGLAGRFSYNEQFF.

V gene TRBV9 combines with J gene TRBJ2-7; the D is unclear. The V gene's germline CDR1 is SGDLS and CDR2 YYNGEE. CDR3 size: 16 residues. V was cut by 0 bases and J by 7 bases, with 20 bases left in between. The CDR3 sequence is CASSVESADRLLEQYF. The CDR3, as DNA: TGTGCCAGCAGCGTAGAATCAGCTGATAGGCTTCTGGAGCAGTACTTC.

The V gene is TRBV28, the J gene TRBJ2-1; D may be TRBD2 (5 bases). V was cut by 5 bases and J by 7 bases, with 12 bases left in between. The CDR3 runs 13 residues. Germline values: CDR1 MDHEN, CDR2 SYDVKM. CDR3 region: CASSRESRNEQFF. The CDR3 region has the DNA TGTGCCAGCAGTCGGGAAAGTAGGAATGAGCAGTTCTTC.

V usage is TRBV20-1 and J usage is TRBJ1-5; D gene ambiguous. The CDR3 has 13 amino acids. Germline V lookup: CDR1 DFQATT, CDR2 SNEGSKA (reference sequence). V lost 3 bases and J 3 bases, leaving 9 bases between the germline ends. This CDR3 reads CSARMGPNQPQHF. Here the CDR3 DNA reads TGCAGTGCTAGGATGGGCCCCAATCAGCCCCAGCATTTT.

The CDR3 DNA is TGTGCCAGCAGCTTTGGACAGGGGGGACAAACAGATACGCAGTATTTT. Translated, it gives CASSFGQGGQTDTQYF. The rearrangement uses TRBV13 and TRBJ2-3; 10 positions match TRBD1. This CDR3 is built from 16 residues. From germline, CDR1 is PRHDT and CDR2 FYEKMQ (reference sequence). Unmatched junction bases numbered 6, after V lost 3 bases and J lost 3 bases. The whole variable domain, filled in from reference TRBV13 and TRBJ2-3, reads AAGVIQSPRHLIKEKRETATLKCYPIPRHDTVYWYQQGPGQDPQFLISFYEKMQSDKGSIPDRFSAQQFSDYHSELNMSSLELGDSALYFCASSFGQGGQTDTQYFGPGTRLTVL.

The chain carries TRBV27 and TRBJ2-7, with D possibly being TRBD2 (6 bases). CDR3 length equals 15 residues. Per germline, CDR1 MNHEY and CDR2 SMNVEV (reference sequence). V lost 6 bases, J lost 4 bases, and 19 bases lay in between. The CDR3 sequence: CASRATAGRGYEQYV. DNA of the CDR3: TGTGCCAGCAGAGCGACGGCGGGGCGCGGGTACGAGCAGTACGTC.

The chain carries TRBV27 and TRBJ2-7, with 7 bases that match TRBD1. CDR3 length equals 14 residues. Germline V gives CDR1 MNHEY, CDR2 SMNVEV (reference sequence). J lost 6 bases, V lost 0 bases, and 5 bases had no gene match. The CDR3 protein is CASSLSTGSGEQYF. The CDR3 DNA follows: TGTGCCAGCAGTTTATCGACAGGGTCGGGCGAGCAGTACTTC.

The chain carries TRBV12-3 or TRBV12-4 and TRBJ2-5, with D perhaps TRBD2 (5 bases). The CDR3 covers 14 residues. V gave up 1 base and J gave up 6 bases, with 12 bases separating them. The CDR3 sequence: CASSLGETAKTQYF. The CDR3 DNA is TGTGCCAGCAGTTTAGGGGAGACCGCGAAGACCCAGTACTTC.

The V call is TRBV30, the J call TRBJ2-1, with TRBD1 matching over 7 bases. This CDR3 has 14 amino acids. Trimming cost V 5 bases and J 8 bases; bases outside gene matches: 12. Germline V gene data show CDR1 as GTSNPN and CDR2 as SVGIG (reference sequence). CDR3 nucleotide sequence: TGTGCCTGGGGACAGGTTATTAGCCGCGATGAGCAGTTCTTC. Protein: CAWGQVISRDEQFF.

The genes are TRBV5-1 and TRBJ2-7; TRBD1 agrees at 12 bases. Trimming removed 4 bases from V and 3 bases from J; junction bases left unmatched: 11. Germline V gene data show CDR1 as SGHRS and CDR2 as YFSETQ. CDR3 length: 17 residues. The CDR3 DNA follows: TGCGCCAGCAGCCCGTCCGGGACAGGGGGCTTCTTCTACGAGCAGTACGTC. This codes for CASSPSGTGGFFYEQYV.

The V call is TRBV12-3 or TRBV12-4, the J call TRBJ2-2, with D possibly TRBD2 on 6 matching bases. The CDR3 covers 16 residues. V lost 1 base and J lost 4, with 13 bases in between. The CDR3 DNA reads TGTGCCAGCAGTTTAGATGGGACTGTTAGCACCGGGGAGCTGTTTTTT. This codes for CASSLDGTVSTGELFF.

The gene calls are TRBV27 and TRBJ1-2; a possible D gene is TRBD1 (5 bases). Trimming removed 6 bases from V and 2 bases from J, with 13 bases in between. Germline assignment: CDR1 MNHEY and CDR2 SMNVEV (reference sequence). The CDR3 consists of 14 residues. As DNA, the CDR3 is TGTGCCAGCAGATCTACGGGGGAGAACTATGGCTACACCTTC. As protein: CASRSTGENYGYTF.

The V gene is TRBV27, the J gene TRBJ2-7; D gene uncertain. Germline V CDR1 and CDR2: MNHEY, SMNVEV (reference sequence). This CDR3 has 13 residues. Deletions cut 5 bases from V and 2 bases from J, with 10 bases between. CDR3 protein: CASSPEAPYEQYV. CDR3 coding DNA: TGTGCCAGCAGTCCCGAGGCGCCCTACGAGCAGTACGTC.

The chain has TRBV4-2 and TRBJ1-5, with 7 positions matching TRBD1. The CDR3 has 15 amino acids. Trimming took 0 bases from V and 6 from J; bases not matched to a gene: 5. From germline, CDR1 is LGHNA and CDR2 YNFKEQ. The CDR3 DNA reads TGTGCCAGCAGCCAAGAAGAGGGGGCGGGTCAGCCCCAGCATTTT. Translated, it gives CASSQEEGAGQPQHF.

The rearrangement links TRBV9 to TRBJ1-2, with D possibly matching TRBD1 (5 bases). The germline V gene has CDR1 SGDLS and CDR2 YYNGEE. The CDR3 has 15 amino acids. Trimming cost V 4 bases and J 5 bases, with 18 bases left between them. The CDR3 sequence: CASSPGALGKYGYTF. The CDR3 bases are TGTGCCAGCAGCCCCGGGGCCCTCGGGAAGTATGGCTACACCTTC.

This clonotype was detected once. The gene calls are TRBV24-1 and TRBJ2-3, with 7 positions matching TRBD1. The CDR3 contains 15 residues. Germline V lookup: CDR1 KGHDR, CDR2 SFDVKD. Trimming cost V 2 bases and J 0 bases; bases outside gene matches: 1. As DNA, the CDR3 is TGTGCCACCAGTGATTCGACAGGGAGCACAGATACGCAGTATTTT. Protein sequence: CATSDSTGSTDTQYF.